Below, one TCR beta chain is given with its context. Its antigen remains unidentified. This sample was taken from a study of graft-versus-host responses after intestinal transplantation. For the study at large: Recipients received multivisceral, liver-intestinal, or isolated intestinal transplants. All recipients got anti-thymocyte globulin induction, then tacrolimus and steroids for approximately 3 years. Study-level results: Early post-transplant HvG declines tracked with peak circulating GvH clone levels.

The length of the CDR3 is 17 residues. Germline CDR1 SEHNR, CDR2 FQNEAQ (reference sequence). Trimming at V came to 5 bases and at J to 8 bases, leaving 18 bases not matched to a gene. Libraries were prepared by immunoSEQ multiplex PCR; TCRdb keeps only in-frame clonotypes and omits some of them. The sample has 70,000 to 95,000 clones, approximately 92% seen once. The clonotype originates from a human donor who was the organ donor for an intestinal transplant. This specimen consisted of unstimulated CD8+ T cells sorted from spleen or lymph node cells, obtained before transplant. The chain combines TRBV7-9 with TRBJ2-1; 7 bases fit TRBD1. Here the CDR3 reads CASSQLTGTAIFYEQFF. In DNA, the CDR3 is TGTGCCAGCAGCCAACTTACCGGGACAGCTATTTTCTATGAGCAGTTCTTC.